Listed below are T cell receptor beta chains from one sample, sequenced in a study of Ad26.COV2.S vaccination and SARS-CoV-2 variants. Produced via immunoSEQ multiplex PCR; TCRdb's table is partial and in-frame only. This table has more than 150,000 clones, roughly nine tenths appearing once. This material consisted of peripheral blood, taken after recovery from COVID-19. The origin of the receptors is a human donor who had recovered from COVID-19. CDR3s include the opening cysteine and the closing phenylalanine or tryptophan. A D gene is named only where the DNA matches it firmly. Clone sizes are given selectively: once, few, many, or a class where the clone is expanded.

- | - | TRBJ1-6 | TRBV3-1/TRBV3-2 | TGTGCCAGCAGACCGAGACAGGATTTTAATTCACCCCTCCACTTT | CASRPRQDFNSPLHF
- | TRBD2 | TRBJ2-3 | TRBV5-6 | TGTGCCAGCAGCTTGGTTGTGACTAGCGGGGCAGATACGCAGTATTTT | CASSLVVTSGADTQYF
- | - | TRBJ1-5 | TRBV19 | TGTGCCAGTAGTAAGACCGGACAGAGCAATCAGCCCCAGCATTTT | CASSKTGQSNQPQHF
- | - | TRBJ2-3 | TRBV6-5 | TGTGCCAGCACCCCCCCGGGGGAGATCACGCAGTATTTT | CASTPPGEITQYF
few | - | TRBJ1-5 | TRBV28 | TGTGCCAGCAGTCTGGCAGGGACTAATCAGCCCCAGCATTTT | CASSLAGTNQPQHF
- | - | TRBJ2-3 | TRBV7-2 | TGTGCCAGCAGCTTGGATCAGGCACAGTATTTT | CASSLDQAQYF
- | TRBD2 | TRBJ2-1 | TRBV19 | TGTGCCAGTAGTACCTTCGGGGGGGGGAGCTACAATGAGCAGTTCTTC | CASSTFGGGSYNEQFF
- | - | TRBJ2-4 | TRBV2 | TGTGCCAGCAGTGAAGAGGTGGGGAGCCAGTACTTC | CASSEEVGSQYF
few | - | TRBJ2-2 | TRBV9 | TGTGCCAGCAGCGTCCGTCCCACCGGGGAGCTGTTTTTT | CASSVRPTGELFF
once | TRBD1 | TRBJ1-2 | TRBV27 | TGTGCCAGCAGTTCGACAGGGCCCTTTAACTATGGCTACACCTTC | CASSSTGPFNYGYTF
- | TRBD2 | TRBJ2-7 | TRBV18 | TGTGCCAGCTCACCAGGAACAGGGACTAGGGCCTACGAGCAGTACTTC | CASSPGTGTRAYEQYF
- | TRBD1 | TRBJ1-6 | TRBV18 | TGTGCCAGCTCACCTCCGGGACAGCCAAAACCCCTCCACTTT | CASSPPGQPKPLHF
- | - | TRBJ2-1 | TRBV2 | TGTGCCAGCAGTGAATCCCGGGATGTTTACAATGAGCAGTTCTTC | CASSESRDVYNEQFF
- | - | TRBJ2-3 | TRBV24-1 | TGTGCCACCAGTGACCGTCTCACAGATACGCAGTATTTT | CATSDRLTDTQYF
- | - | TRBJ1-5 | TRBV6-5 | TGTGCCAGTTCAAGGGGTCATAGCAATCAGCCCCAGCATTTT | CASSRGHSNQPQHF
- | - | TRBJ2-1 | TRBV18 | TGTGCCAGCTCACCTTACAATGTGATGAATGAGCAGTTCTTC | CASSPYNVMNEQFF
- | TRBD1 | TRBJ2-7 | TRBV5-1 | TGCGCCAGCAGCAACCCCGGGACAGGGGTCTACGAGCAGTACTTC | CASSNPGTGVYEQYF
- | - | TRBJ2-5 | TRBV15 | TGTGCCACCAGCATACCCCCGGGACTCCAAGACGAGACCCAGTACTTC | CATSIPPGLQDETQYF
once | TRBD2 | TRBJ2-3 | TRBV13 | TGTGCCAGCAGCTCAGCGGGATTGGCGCAGTATTTT | CASSSAGLAQYF
- | TRBD2 | TRBJ2-1 | TRBV9 | TGTGCCAGCAGTAGCGGGGGGCCAGGCAATGAGCAGTTCTTC | CASSSGGPGNEQFF
- | - | TRBJ1-3 | TRBV25-1 | TGTGCCAGCAGTGACCCTTTTGGGACGGCGGAGAACACCATATATTTT | CASSDPFGTAENTIYF
- | - | TRBJ2-2 | TRBV6-5 | TGTGCCAGCAGTTTCTTGTGGACGCGGGGCACCGGGGAGCTGTTTTTT | CASSFLWTRGTGELFF
once | TRBD2 | TRBJ2-1 | TRBV7-8 | TGTGCCAGCAGCCTTGGGACTATCCTGGGTCGGACTTACAATGAGCAGTTCTTC | CASSLGTILGRTYNEQFF
once | - | TRBJ1-1 | TRBV19 | TGTGCCAGTAGTATAGAAGAAATCACCATGCCTTTCTTT | CASSIEEITMPFF
- | TRBD2 | TRBJ2-1 | TRBV4-1 | TGCGCCAGCAGCCAAGTGAGGCTCGACGGGGGGTACAATGAGCAGTTCTTC | CASSQVRLDGGYNEQFF
once | TRBD1 | TRBJ1-2 | TRBV6-4 | TGTGCCAGCAGTGACTATATTGACAGGGGGCGGACTAACTATGGCTACACCTTC | CASSDYIDRGRTNYGYTF
- | - | TRBJ1-2 | TRBV2 | TGTGCCAGCAGTTCCGATGCTAACTATGGCTACACCTTC | CASSSDANYGYTF
- | - | TRBJ1-5 | TRBV2 | TGTGCCAGCAGGGGAAACAGGGATCAGCCCCAGCATTTT | CASRGNRDQPQHF
- | - | TRBJ2-1 | TRBV9 | TGTGCCAGCAGCGTAGGGTCCAGCTCCTACAATGAGCAGTTCTTC | CASSVGSSSYNEQFF
- | - | TRBJ1-1 | TRBV5-6 | TGTGCCAGCAGTCGTGGACTGTGGAACACTGAAGCTTTCTTT | CASSRGLWNTEAFF
- | TRBD1 | TRBJ2-2 | TRBV6-1 | TGTGCCAGCAGTGAATATGGCAGGGGGCGTAGTTACACCGGGGAGCTGTTTTTT | CASSEYGRGRSYTGELFF
- | - | TRBJ2-2 | TRBV7-2 | TGTGCCAGCAGCTTAAGCTTCACCGGGGAGCTGTTTTTT | CASSLSFTGELFF
- | - | TRBJ1-4 | TRBV5-6 | TGTGCCAGCAGCCCTCTGACGGGAAGGGGTGAAAAACTGTTTTTT | CASSPLTGRGEKLFF
- | - | TRBJ2-1 | TRBV3-1/TRBV3-2 | TGTGCCAGCAGCCTCGGGACTCCTAGCTCCTACAATGAGCAGTTCTTC | CASSLGTPSSYNEQFF
- | - | TRBJ1-6 | TRBV4-2 | TGTGCCAGCAGGCAGTTAACGGATTCACCCCTCCACTTT | CASRQLTDSPLHF
- | TRBD1 | TRBJ2-5 | TRBV10-3 | TGTGCCATCTCCGGGACAGGGGTGGTGGAGACCCAGTACTTC | CAISGTGVVETQYF
few | - | TRBJ2-7 | TRBV11-2 | TGTGCCGGATTTGCAGGACAGCAGTACTTC | CAGFAGQQYF
few | - | TRBJ2-6 | TRBV7-2 | TGTGCCAGCAGCCAAGACAGGGGGGCCAACGTCCTGACTTTC | CASSQDRGANVLTF
- | - | TRBJ1-1 | TRBV6-5 | TGTGCCAGCAGTACCGAATACAGGAACACTGAAGCTTTCTTT | CASSTEYRNTEAFF
once | - | TRBJ2-7 | TRBV3-1/TRBV3-2 | TGTGCCAGCAGCCAAGATAAGGGTAGAGAGCAGTACTTC | CASSQDKGREQYF
- | TRBD2 | TRBJ2-7 | TRBV29-1 | TGCAGCGTTGACGAGCGGGAGTATCCCTACGAGCAGTACTTC | CSVDEREYPYEQYF
- | - | TRBJ2-3 | TRBV7-3 | TGTGCCAGCAGCTTACCTGGGGCAGATACGCAGTATTTT | CASSLPGADTQYF
- | - | TRBJ1-6 | TRBV21-1 | TGTGCCAGCAGTCACTCCGGGAACTATAATTCACCCCTCCACTTT | CASSHSGNYNSPLHF
- | - | TRBJ1-4 | TRBV18 | TGTGCCAGCTCACCAGCAGGGGATAAAAAACTGTTTTTT | CASSPAGDKKLFF
- | - | TRBJ1-3 | TRBV2 | TGTGCCAGCAGTGAAGGAGACACCGACTCTGGAAACACCATATATTTT | CASSEGDTDSGNTIYF
- | TRBD1 | TRBJ1-1 | TRBV29-1 | TGCAGCGTTGGACCCCCCCGGGACAGGGGACGTCAGAACACTGAAGCTTTCTTT | CSVGPPRDRGRQNTEAFF
- | TRBD2 | TRBJ2-3 | TRBV28 | TGTGCCAGCAGTTTTCCCCGGGATAGCGGGTCGCAGTATTTT | CASSFPRDSGSQYF
- | - | TRBJ2-5 | TRBV4-1 | TGCGCCAGCAGCCAAGGATTGGGGACCCAGTACTTC | CASSQGLGTQYF
- | TRBD2 | TRBJ2-5 | TRBV5-4 | TGTGCCAGCAACACGCGGGGGGGCCAAGAGACCCAGTACTTC | CASNTRGGQETQYF
- | - | TRBJ2-2 | TRBV9 | TGTGCCAGCAGCGGTGACCCGGGGACGAACACCGGGGAGCTGTTTTTT | CASSGDPGTNTGELFF
- | - | TRBJ1-2 | TRBV29-1 | TGCAGCGTTCTTCGTTCCCCCTATGGCTACACCTTC | CSVLRSPYGYTF
- | - | TRBJ1-1 | TRBV10-3 | TGTGCCATCAGGGCATCGGGGACTGAAGCTTTCTTT | CAIRASGTEAFF
- | TRBD1 | TRBJ1-2 | TRBV7-2 | TGTGCCAGCAGCTTCCGCAGGGGGGATGGCTACACCTTC | CASSFRRGDGYTF
- | - | TRBJ2-7 | TRBV11-2 | TGTGCCAGCAGCTTAGAGTCCGTGGAGGTCTACGAGCAGTACTTC | CASSLESVEVYEQYF
- | TRBD1 | TRBJ1-2 | TRBV27 | TGTGCCAGCAGTTCGGGACAGGGGTTTGGCTACACCTTC | CASSSGQGFGYTF